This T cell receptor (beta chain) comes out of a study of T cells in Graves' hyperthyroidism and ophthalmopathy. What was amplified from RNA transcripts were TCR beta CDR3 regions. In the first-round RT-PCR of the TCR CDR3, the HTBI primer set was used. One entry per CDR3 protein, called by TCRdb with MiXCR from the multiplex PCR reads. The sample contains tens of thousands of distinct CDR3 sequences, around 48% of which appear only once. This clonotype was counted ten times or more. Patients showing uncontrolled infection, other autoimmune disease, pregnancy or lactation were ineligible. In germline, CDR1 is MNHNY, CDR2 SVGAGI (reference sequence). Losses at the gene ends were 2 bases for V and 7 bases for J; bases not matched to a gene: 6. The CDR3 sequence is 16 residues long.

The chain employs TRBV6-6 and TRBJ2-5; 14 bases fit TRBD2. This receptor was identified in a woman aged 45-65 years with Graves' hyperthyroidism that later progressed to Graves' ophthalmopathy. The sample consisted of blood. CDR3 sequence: CASSYMTSGRAGTQYF. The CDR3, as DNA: TGTGCCAGCAGTTACATGACTAGCGGGAGGGCAGGGACCCAGTACTTC.